This T cell receptor (beta chain) was identified during a study of graft-versus-host responses after intestinal transplantation. The CDR3 covers 16 residues. CDR1 and CDR2 from the germline V gene are SNHLY and FYNNEI. Trimming pared 5 bases from V and 1 base from J, leaving 16 bases between. Some clones are missing from TCRdb's copy, which holds only in-frame ones; the method was immunoSEQ multiplex PCR. The table records approximately 130,000 clones, 90% to 95% of them present only once. General study results and limits: Declining HvG levels early post-transplant were linked to peak circulating GvH clone levels.

This clone was recorded once. The antigen remains undetermined. The sequences come from unstimulated CD4+ T cells sorted from spleen or lymph node cells, collected before intestinal transplant. The V and J genes are TRBV2 and TRBJ2-3; tentative D call: TRBD2 (5 bases). This TCR came from a human donor who received an intestinal transplant. CDR3 bases: TGTGCCAGCAGTCGAAGACAAACGCGGGGCACAGATACGCAGTATTTT. Its protein product is CASSRRQTRGTDTQYF.